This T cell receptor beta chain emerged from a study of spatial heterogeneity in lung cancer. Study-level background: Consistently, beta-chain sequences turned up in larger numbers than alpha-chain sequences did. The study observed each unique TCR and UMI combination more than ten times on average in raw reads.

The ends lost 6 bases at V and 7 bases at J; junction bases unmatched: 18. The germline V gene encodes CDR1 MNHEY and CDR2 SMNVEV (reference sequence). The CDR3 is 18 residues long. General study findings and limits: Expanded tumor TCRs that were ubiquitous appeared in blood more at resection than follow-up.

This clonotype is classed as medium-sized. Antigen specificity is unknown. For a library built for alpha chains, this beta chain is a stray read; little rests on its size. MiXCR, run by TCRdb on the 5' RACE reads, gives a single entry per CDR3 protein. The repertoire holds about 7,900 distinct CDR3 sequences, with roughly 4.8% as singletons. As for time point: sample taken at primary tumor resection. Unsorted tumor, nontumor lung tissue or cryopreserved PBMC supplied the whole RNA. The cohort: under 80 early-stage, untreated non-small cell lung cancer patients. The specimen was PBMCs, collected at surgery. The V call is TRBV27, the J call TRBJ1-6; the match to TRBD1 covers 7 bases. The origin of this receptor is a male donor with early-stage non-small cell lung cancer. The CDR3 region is CASRMGNRVLQGNSPLHF. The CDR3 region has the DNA TGTGCCAGCAGGATGGGGAACAGGGTCTTACAGGGGAATTCACCCCTCCACTTT.